The clone carrying this TCR beta chain came up many times. This entry is derived from a study of naive and memory T cell subsets. An equimolar mix of two oligonucleotides served as the beta constant-region primer for TRBC1 and TRBC2. The ligated cDNA underwent four PCR rounds using SP2 and nested alpha and beta constant-region primers. TCRdb reprocessed the UMI-ligation and nested PCR reads with MiXCR, giving one entry per CDR3 protein. Of under 100,000 distinct CDR3 sequences listed, roughly 7.3% are singletons. CMV status came from CD4+ IFNgamma after overnight CMV lysate stimulation. Cells stained for CD3, CD4, CD8, CD45RA and CD27 were sorted into four subsets. The CDR3 runs 14 residues. Germline V gene data show CDR1 as MNHNS and CDR2 as SASEGT. The V end was cut by 8 bases, the J end by 7 bases, with 21 bases between.

The sample comprised central memory CD4+ T cells from blood. The TCR was taken from a human donor in good health. The chain carries TRBV6-1 and TRBJ2-7; D is possibly TRBD1 (6 bases). The CDR3 loop is CASGARQASGEQYF. The CDR3 nucleotides read TGTGCCAGCGGGGCCCGACAGGCCTCAGGGGAGCAGTACTTC.